The 24 T cell receptor beta chains below were found in one sample sequenced in a study of OX40 agonist ivuxolimab in advanced cancers. Sequencing was performed with immunoSEQ multiplex PCR; in TCRdb, only in-frame clones are kept and a portion is missing. The top ten hold roughly 10% of the sample, which has approximately 76,000 clones, 92% seen once. The material was CD4+ or CD8+ T cells sorted from blood, obtained in a trial of the OX40 agonist ivuxolimab. Receptors were obtained from an adult with an advanced solid tumor such as melanoma, head and neck, liver or kidney cancer.

This chain links TRBV10-3 with TRBJ2-7; D might be TRBD1 (6 bases). The V gene lost 10 bases and the J gene lost 5 bases, with 15 bases spanning the gap. The CDR3 is made up of 12 amino acids. Germline CDR1 is ENHRY and CDR2 is SYGVKD. The CDR3 loop is CASPGTLNEQYF. The CDR3 DNA reads as TGTGCCAGCCCCGGGACACTGAACGAGCAGTACTTC.

This chain joins TRBV4-3 and TRBJ2-7, with D possibly being TRBD1 (6 bases). The CDR3 sequence is 16 residues long. Germline V CDR1 and CDR2: LGHNA, YSLEER. The V end was cut by 1 base, the J end by 4 bases, with 17 bases between. The CDR3 protein is CASSQGDSQGIYEQYF. Written as DNA, the CDR3 is TGCGCCAGCAGCCAAGGTGACAGCCAGGGGATTTACGAGCAGTACTTC.

The genes are TRBV4-1 and TRBJ2-1; D ambiguous. Trimming removed 1 base at V and 7 bases at J, with 11 bases between. This CDR3 contains 14 residues. CDR1 and CDR2 from the germline V gene are MGHRA and YSYEKL. CDR3 region: CASSQGVGMNEQFF. The CDR3 DNA reads as TGCGCCAGCAGCCAAGGGGTAGGGATGAATGAGCAGTTCTTC.

V is TRBV5-4 and J is TRBJ2-7; D gene ambiguous. The V and J ends lost 3 bases and 5 bases respectively, with 9 bases between them. The CDR3 covers 12 residues. Germline CDR1 reads SGHNT; CDR2 reads YYREEE (reference sequence). DNA for the CDR3: TGTGCCAGCAGCTCCTTTAGTGACGAGCAGTACTTC. Translation: CASSSFSDEQYF.

The chain couples TRBV10-2 to TRBJ2-5; maybe TRBD2 (6 bases). Germline CDR1 reads WSHSY; CDR2 reads SAAADI. Trimming left V 7 bases short and J 4 bases short, with 16 bases between. CDR3 length: 14 amino acids. The CDR3: CASTPETEGETQYF. CDR3 sequence (DNA): TGCGCCAGCACCCCCGAGACGGAGGGAGAGACCCAGTACTTC.

The chain recombines TRBV10-3 with TRBJ1-1; D remains unclear. There are 17 residues in the CDR3. CDR1 is ENHRY, CDR2 SYGVKD, per germline. The V and J ends lost 0 bases and 0 bases respectively, with 14 bases between them. The CDR3 DNA reads as TGTGCCATCAGTGAGTCCCTCGGGTCGAGTATGAACACTGAAGCTTTCTTT. Protein: CAISESLGSSMNTEAFF.

The chain carries TRBV27 and TRBJ1-2; D is uncertain. The CDR3 has 12 amino acids. The V gene's germline CDR1 is MNHEY and CDR2 SMNVEV (reference sequence). Trimming took 2 bases from V and 4 from J, leaving 5 bases between them. This CDR3 reads CASSLDGYGYTF. The CDR3 nucleotides read TGTGCCAGCAGTTTAGACGGCTATGGCTACACCTTC.

This chain uses TRBV4-2 with TRBJ2-2; D is unclear. The CDR3 runs 16 residues. Trimming removed 1 base from V and 1 base from J, with 10 bases in between. CDR1 LGHNA and CDR2 YNFKEQ come from the germline V gene. This chain's CDR3 is CASSQAATVNTGELFF. In DNA, the CDR3 is TGTGCCAGCAGCCAAGCTGCGACGGTGAACACCGGGGAGCTGTTTTTT.

This chain joins TRBV5-4 and TRBJ1-5; no definite D call. The germline V and J ends were trimmed by 1 base and 4 bases, with 9 bases remaining between them. The CDR3 runs 14 residues. CDR1 is SGHNT, CDR2 YYREEE, per germline (reference sequence). The CDR3 region is CASSLRPGNQPQHF. The DNA of the CDR3 is TGTGCCAGCAGCTTGAGGCCCGGTAATCAGCCCCAGCATTTT.

J is TRBJ1-2 and V is TRBV25-1, with no clear D. The V gene lost 0 bases and the J gene lost 5 bases, with 7 bases spanning the gap. Germline loops: CDR1 MGHDK, CDR2 SYGVNS. CDR3 length: 13 amino acids. The CDR3 DNA reads TGTGCCAGCAGTGAATACACCAGTTATGGCTACACCTTC. The encoded protein is CASSEYTSYGYTF.

This chain connects TRBV11-3 to TRBJ1-1, with D tentatively TRBD1 (6 bases). Germline CDR1 and CDR2: SGHNT and YENEEA. The ends were cut back, 1 base at V and 1 base at J, with 13 bases in the middle. This CDR3 has 16 amino acids. In nucleotides, the CDR3 is TGTGCCAGCAGCTTAGGGCCCGGGGGGGCGAACACTGAAGCTTTCTTT. Translation gives CASSLGPGGANTEAFF. Using reference TRBV11-3 and TRBJ1-1 for the parts outside the CDR3, the full variable domain is EAGVVQSPRYKIIEKKQPVAFWCNPISGHNTLYWYLQNLGQGPELLIRYENEEAVDDSQLPKDRFSAERLKGVDSTLKIQPAELGDSAVYLCASSLGPGGANTEAFFGQGTRLTVV.

This clone was detected once. This chain uses TRBV4-3 with TRBJ2-4; a possible D gene is TRBD1 (5 bases). The CDR3 sequence is 15 residues long. Germline V CDR1 and CDR2: LGHNA, YSLEER. Trimming removed 1 base from V and 0 bases from J, with 7 bases in between. The CDR3 sequence is CASSQGRVAKNIQYF. CDR3 nucleotides: TGCGCCAGCAGCCAAGGCAGGGTAGCCAAAAACATTCAGTACTTC.

This chain joins TRBV13 and TRBJ2-7, with D possibly being TRBD1 or TRBD2 (6 bases each). CDR3 length equals 15 residues. V lost 1 base and J lost 2, with 12 bases in between. Germline V gene sequence: CDR1 PRHDT, CDR2 FYEKMQ (reference sequence). The CDR3 nucleotides are TGTGCCAGCAGCTTAGTGGGGGGCGCCACCTACGAGCAGTACTTC. It specifies CASSLVGGATYEQYF.

The chain has TRBV4-1 and TRBJ1-1; the D is unclear. The CDR3 contains 15 residues. Germline lookup yields CDR1 MGHRA and CDR2 YSYEKL. The germline V and J ends were trimmed by 4 bases and 3 bases, with 15 bases remaining between them. The CDR3 spells CASSLVVSGYTEAFF. CDR3 nucleotides: TGCGCCAGCAGCCTTGTGGTATCGGGGTACACTGAAGCTTTCTTT.

This sequence joins TRBV7-6 and TRBJ2-7, with D possibly being TRBD1 (5 bases). CDR1 is SGHVS and CDR2 is FNYEAQ in the germline V gene. The length of the CDR3 is 15 residues. V was clipped by 5 bases and J by 2 bases, with 16 bases between them. This CDR3 is CASSPGSGSTYEQYF. In DNA form, the CDR3 reads TGTGCCAGCAGCCCCGGGTCAGGGTCGACCTACGAGCAGTACTTC.

The V and J genes are TRBV7-8 and TRBJ1-2, with a possible D match to TRBD1 (6 bases). Germline CDR1 is SGHVS and CDR2 is FQNEAQ. The CDR3 spans 15 residues. The V end was cut by 3 bases, the J end by 3 bases, with 14 bases between. The CDR3 DNA is TGTGCCAGCAGCTTTTCCCAGGGGAGTGACTATGGCTACACCTTC. It specifies CASSFSQGSDYGYTF.

This clone was detected once. The chain links TRBV5-4 to TRBJ2-2; 10 bases match TRBD2. After removal of 3 bases from V and 2 bases from J, the junction contained 4 bases not matched to a gene. This CDR3 comprises 16 residues. In germline, CDR1 is SGHNT, CDR2 YYREEE (reference sequence). The CDR3 DNA is TGTGCCAGCAGCTCCCTAGCGGGGGAAAACACCGGGGAGCTGTTTTTT. Its protein is CASSSLAGENTGELFF.

The V and J genes are TRBV6-6 and TRBJ1-1; D is ambiguous. The V and J ends lost 0 bases and 1 base respectively, with 6 bases between them. Germline CDR1 is MNHNY and CDR2 is SVGAGI (reference sequence). This CDR3 spans 14 amino acids. The CDR3, as DNA: TGTGCCAGCAGTTACTCTACAGAGAACACTGAAGCTTTCTTT. This sequence encodes CASSYSTENTEAFF.

The chain has TRBV7-6 and TRBJ2-1; 7 positions agree with TRBD1. The CDR3 consists of 16 residues. The germline V gene has CDR1 SGHVS and CDR2 FNYEAQ. V lost 5 bases to trimming and J lost 4 bases; unmatched junction nucleotides: 11. CDR3 sequence (DNA): TGTGCCAGCAGCCCCGGACAGGCCGAACTTTACAATGAGCAGTTCTTC. Amino acids: CASSPGQAELYNEQFF.

The V call is TRBV19, the J call TRBJ1-1, with a weak D call TRBD1 (5 bases). V lost 5 bases, J lost 8 bases, and 12 bases lay in between. This CDR3 contains 12 residues. The germline V gene has CDR1 LNHDA and CDR2 SQIVND (reference sequence). The CDR3, as DNA: TGTGCCAGTAGTGAGGGGTCAGGGGAAGCTTTCTTT. Encoded protein: CASSEGSGEAFF.

This chain uses TRBV28 with TRBJ2-3; TRBD2 agrees at 10 bases. The junction had 5 bases not matched to a gene; V was cut back by 2 bases and J by 3 bases. The germline gives CDR1 MDHEN, CDR2 SYDVKM. CDR3 length: 16 amino acids. CDR3 region: CASSLGSGGWTDTQYF. CDR3 nucleotides: TGTGCCAGCAGTTTAGGTAGCGGGGGGTGGACAGATACGCAGTATTTT.

This chain connects TRBV6-4 to TRBJ2-1; TRBD2 agrees at 15 bases. The CDR3 runs 15 residues. J was trimmed by 6 bases and V by 4 bases; bases with no gene match: 1. Germline assignment: CDR1 MRHNA and CDR2 SNTAGT. CDR3 sequence (DNA): TGTGCCAGCAGTGGGACTAGCGGGGGGGCCAATGAGCAGTTCTTC. This gives the protein CASSGTSGGANEQFF.

The chain recombines TRBV13 with TRBJ1-1; D call uncertain. The CDR3 runs 15 residues. The germline V and J ends were trimmed by 5 bases and 4 bases, with 17 bases remaining between them. Germline-derived CDR1 and CDR2 are PRHDT and FYEKMQ (reference sequence). The CDR3 DNA sequence: TGTGCCAGCAGCCTCGGTTTAGGGTCTCTCACTGAAGCTTTCTTT. Translating it yields CASSLGLGSLTEAFF.

The rearrangement joins TRBV11-2 to TRBJ2-7; maybe TRBD2 (5 bases). The CDR3 loop spans 15 amino acids. CDR1 is SGHAT, CDR2 FQNNGV, per germline. V lost 3 bases, J lost 4 bases, and 16 bases lay in between. The CDR3 is CASSFFKGSGYEQYF. The DNA of the CDR3 is TGTGCCAGCAGCTTTTTTAAGGGTTCGGGGTACGAGCAGTACTTC.